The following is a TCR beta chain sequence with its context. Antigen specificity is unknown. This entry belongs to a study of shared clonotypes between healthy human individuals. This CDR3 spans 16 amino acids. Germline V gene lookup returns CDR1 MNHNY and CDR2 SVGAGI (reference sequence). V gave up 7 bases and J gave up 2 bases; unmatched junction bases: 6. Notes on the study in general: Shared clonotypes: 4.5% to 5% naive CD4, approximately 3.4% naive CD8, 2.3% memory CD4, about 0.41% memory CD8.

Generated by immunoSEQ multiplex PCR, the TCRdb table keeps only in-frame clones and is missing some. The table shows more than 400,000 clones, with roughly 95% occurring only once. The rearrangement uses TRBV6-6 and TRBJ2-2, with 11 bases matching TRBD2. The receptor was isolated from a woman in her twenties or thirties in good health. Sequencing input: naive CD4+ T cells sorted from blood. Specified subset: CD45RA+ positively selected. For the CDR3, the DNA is TGTGCCAGCAACCCGACTAGCGGGATTAACACCGGGGAGCTGTTTTTT. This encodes CASNPTSGINTGELFF.